These 19 T cell receptor beta chains were all obtained from the same sample, sequenced in a study of T cell responses to AZD1222 COVID-19 vaccine. TCRdb keeps only in-frame clones here, not all; method: immunoSEQ multiplex PCR. Of some 140,000 clones in the sample, roughly 90% are singletons; the top ten hold 15% to 20%. The material sequenced was peripheral blood, taken on day 0 of AZD1222 vaccination. The receptors were gathered from an adult in good health.

The chain has TRBV7-2 and TRBJ1-2, with a possible D match to TRBD1 (6 bases). The CDR3 sequence is 15 residues long. Trimming took off 3 bases at V and 0 bases at J, with 11 bases between the two ends. The germline V gene encodes CDR1 SGHTA and CDR2 FQGNSA. CDR3 region: CASSLTGEANYGYTF. CDR3 nucleotides: TGTGCCAGCAGCTTGACAGGTGAAGCTAACTATGGCTACACCTTC.

The chain combines TRBV21-1 with TRBJ2-1; the table gives TRBD1 as D, unverified against the DNA. TRBV21-1 constitutes a pseudogene. The CDR3 loop spans 12 amino acids. This chain's CDR3 is CASTRDDDEQFF. As DNA, the CDR3 is TGTGCCAGCACCAGGGATGACGATGAGCAGTTCTTC.

There are a few counts of this clone. V gene TRBV4-3 combines with J gene TRBJ2-1; D may correspond to TRBD1 or TRBD2 (6 bases each). V lost 4 bases and J 9 bases, leaving 22 bases between the germline ends. The germline CDR1 and CDR2 sequences are LGHNA and YSLEER. The CDR3 length is 16 residues. The DNA of the CDR3 is TGCGCCAGCAGCCCGGGCCTGGGGGGCCTTTCACGTGAGCAGTTCTTC. Translating it yields CASSPGLGGLSREQFF.

The chain joins TRBV7-2 to TRBJ1-3; D uncertain. This CDR3 spans 14 amino acids. The V gene lost 5 bases and the J gene lost 4 bases, with 12 bases spanning the gap. CDR1 is SGHTA, CDR2 FQGNSA, per germline. The CDR3 sequence: CASSVDTTGNTIYF. CDR3 nucleotides: TGTGCCAGCAGCGTCGACACAACCGGAAACACCATATATTTT.

About this clone itself: Other DNA sequences in the sample encode the same CDR3. V gene TRBV6-1 combines with J gene TRBJ1-5, with D unresolved. The CDR3 is 14 amino acids. V gave up 1 base and J gave up 5 bases, with 9 bases separating them. Germline CDR1 is MNHNS and CDR2 is SASEGT. This CDR3 is CASSEGGGDQPQHF. The CDR3, as DNA: TGTGCCAGCAGTGAAGGAGGTGGGGATCAGCCCCAGCATTTT.

The rearrangement uses TRBV3-1 (or the pseudogene TRBV3-2) and TRBJ1-6; no reliable D call. The CDR3 length is 13 residues. V was pared by 1 base and J by 7 bases, with 5 bases between. Germline lookup yields CDR1 LGHDT and CDR2 YNNKEL (reference sequence). This CDR3 reads CASSQAGNSPLHF. The CDR3 nucleotides read TGTGCCAGCAGCCAAGCCGGGAATTCACCCCTCCACTTT.

This clone was detected only once. The chain employs TRBV9 and TRBJ2-7; tentative D call: TRBD1 (6 bases). Trimming cost V 3 bases and J 2 bases, with 12 bases left between them. Germline assignment: CDR1 SGDLS and CDR2 YYNGEE. The CDR3 has 14 amino acids. Written as DNA, the CDR3 is TGTGCCAGCAGCGATGGGGACAACCCCTACGAGCAGTACTTC. This codes for CASSDGDNPYEQYF.

The chain has TRBV2 and TRBJ1-4; 10 bases are a match to TRBD1. The CDR3 contains 14 residues. Trimming removed 6 bases from V and 7 bases from J; junction bases left unmatched: 5. Germline loops: CDR1 SNHLY, CDR2 FYNNEI. The CDR3 nucleotides are TGTGCCAGCAGCGGGGGACAGGGGTTTGAAAAACTGTTTTTT. Its translation is CASSGGQGFEKLFF.

J is TRBJ1-3 and V is TRBV7-3; D remains unclear. The CDR3 contains 15 residues. Germline values: CDR1 SGHTA, CDR2 FQGTGA. The V end was cut by 2 bases, the J end by 0 bases, with 8 bases between. The CDR3: CASSLGGDSGNTIYF. CDR3 sequence (DNA): TGTGCCAGCAGCTTAGGTGGAGACTCTGGAAACACCATATATTTT. The full variable domain, with the rest looked up from reference TRBV7-3 and TRBJ1-3, is GAGVSQTPSNKVTEKGKYVELRCDPISGHTALYWYRQSLGQGPEFLIYFQGTGAADDSGLPNDRFFAVRPEGSVSTLKIQRTERGDSAVYLCASSLGGDSGNTIYFGEGSWLTVV.

This chain links TRBV21-1 with TRBJ1-2. TRBV21-1 is an annotated pseudogene. CDR3 length: 14 residues. The CDR3 loop reads CASSKWGGDDGYTF. The CDR3 bases are TGTGCCAGCAGCAAATGGGGCGGGGATGATGGCTACACCTTC.

The rearrangement uses TRBV9 and TRBJ1-4, with TRBD1 identical over 7 bases. Losses at the gene ends were 4 bases for V and 5 bases for J; bases not matched to a gene: 8. Germline CDR1 is SGDLS and CDR2 is YYNGEE. The CDR3 runs to 15 residues. Here the CDR3 reads CASSPRDSGNEKLFF. CDR3 DNA sequence: TGTGCCAGCAGCCCACGGGACAGCGGGAATGAAAAACTGTTTTTT. The variable domain in full, with the rest retrieved from reference TRBV9 and TRBJ1-4, is DSGVTQTPKHLITATGQRVTLRCSPRSGDLSVYWYQQSLDQGLQFLIQYYNGEERAKGNILERFSAQQFPDLHSELNLSSLELGDSALYFCASSPRDSGNEKLFFGSGTQLSVL.

The J gene is TRBJ1-1, the V gene TRBV27; no clear D gene. V was pared by 5 bases and J by 1 base, with 14 bases between. The CDR3 totals 15 residues. From germline, CDR1 is MNHEY and CDR2 SMNVEV (reference sequence). The CDR3 loop reads CASSASFLGNTEAFF. CDR3 bases: TGTGCCAGCAGTGCGTCATTCCTCGGGAACACTGAAGCTTTCTTT.

This clone was seen just once. The V call is TRBV9, the J call TRBJ1-1; D may be TRBD1 (6 bases). Germline-derived CDR1 and CDR2 are SGDLS and YYNGEE. Trimming cost V 4 bases and J 0 bases, with 10 bases left between them. The CDR3 covers 14 residues. Here the CDR3 reads CASSLTGMNTEAFF. The CDR3 DNA reads as TGTGCCAGCAGCCTTACAGGGATGAACACTGAAGCTTTCTTT.

This clone was detected only once. This chain joins TRBV7-6 and TRBJ2-5; D not resolved. The CDR3 totals 15 residues. Germline-derived CDR1 and CDR2 are SGHVS and FNYEAQ. Between the trimmed V and J ends, which lost 0 bases and 1 base, there was a span of 9 bases. CDR3 coding DNA: TGTGCCAGCAGCTTAGCGGGCAGCACCCAAGAGACCCAGTACTTC. The encoded protein is CASSLAGSTQETQYF.

The chain combines TRBV19 with TRBJ2-7; D is possibly TRBD1 (5 bases). The CDR3 totals 12 residues. The V gene's germline CDR1 is LNHDA and CDR2 SQIVND (reference sequence). The ends were cut back, 7 bases at V and 6 bases at J, with 13 bases in the middle. The CDR3 bases are TGTGCCAGTACAGGGTGGGGTGGCGAGCAGTACTTC. Protein product: CASTGWGGEQYF.

This chain connects TRBV19 to TRBJ1-2; a weak D match, TRBD1 (6 bases). The CDR3 length is 14 residues. CDR1 is LNHDA and CDR2 is SQIVND in the germline V gene (reference sequence). Trimming took off 3 bases at V and 8 bases at J, with 16 bases between the two ends. For the CDR3, the DNA is TGTGCCAGTAGTATGCAGGCAGGGGAAGGAGGCTACACCTTC. It translates to CASSMQAGEGGYTF. Using reference TRBV19 and TRBJ1-2 for the parts outside the CDR3, the full variable domain is DGGITQSPKYLFRKEGQNVTLSCEQNLNHDAMYWYRQDPGQGLRLIYYSQIVNDFQKGDIAEGYSVSREKKESFPLTVTSAQKNPTAFYLCASSMQAGEGGYTFGSGTRLTVV.

The rearrangement joins TRBV28 to TRBJ2-3; 10 nucleotides align to TRBD1. Germline V gene lookup returns CDR1 MDHEN and CDR2 SYDVKM. J lost 8 bases, V lost 5 bases, and 7 bases had no gene match. CDR3 length: 14 residues. The DNA of the CDR3 is TGTGCCAGCAGTATCGGACAGGGGGTCTCTACGCAGTATTTT. Its protein is CASSIGQGVSTQYF.

This chain connects TRBV5-6 to TRBJ2-7, with D possibly matching TRBD1 (6 bases). V lost 1 base and J 5 bases, leaving 10 bases between the germline ends. Germline V gives CDR1 SGHDT, CDR2 YYEEEE. This CDR3 is built from 13 residues. DNA of the CDR3: TGTGCCAGCAGCTTGTTCAAGGGGGACGAGCAGTACTTC. Its protein product is CASSLFKGDEQYF.

The CDR3 DNA sequence: TGTGCCACCACGGGACAGGGAACGGGTGGCTACACCTTC. As protein: CATTGQGTGGYTF. The chain joins TRBV25-1 to TRBJ1-2, with 9 bases aligning to TRBD1. The CDR3 is 13 amino acids. V lost 10 bases, J lost 7 bases, and 10 bases stayed unmatched. Looked up from germline, CDR1 is MGHDK and CDR2 is SYGVNS.